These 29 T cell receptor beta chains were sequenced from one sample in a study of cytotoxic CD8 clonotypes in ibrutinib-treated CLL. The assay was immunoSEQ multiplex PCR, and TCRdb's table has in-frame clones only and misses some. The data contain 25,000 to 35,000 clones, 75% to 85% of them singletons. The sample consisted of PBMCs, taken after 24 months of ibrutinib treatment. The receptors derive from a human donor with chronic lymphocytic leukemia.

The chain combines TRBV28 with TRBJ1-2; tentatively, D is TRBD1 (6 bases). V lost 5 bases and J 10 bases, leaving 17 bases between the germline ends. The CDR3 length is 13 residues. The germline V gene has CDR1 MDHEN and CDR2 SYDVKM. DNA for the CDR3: TGTGCCAGCAGTAAAGCACAGGGAACGCCCTACACCTTC. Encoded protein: CASSKAQGTPYTF.

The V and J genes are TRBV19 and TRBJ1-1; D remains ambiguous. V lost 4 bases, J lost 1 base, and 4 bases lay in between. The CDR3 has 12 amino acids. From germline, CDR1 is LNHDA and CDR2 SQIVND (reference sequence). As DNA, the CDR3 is TGTGCCAGTAGTAACAGGAACACTGAAGCTTTCTTT. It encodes CASSNRNTEAFF.

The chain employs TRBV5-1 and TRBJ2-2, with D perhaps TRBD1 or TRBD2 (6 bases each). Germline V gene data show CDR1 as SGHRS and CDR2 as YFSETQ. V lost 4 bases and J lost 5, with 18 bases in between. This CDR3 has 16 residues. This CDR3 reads CASSTARGLPTGELFF. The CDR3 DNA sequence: TGCGCCAGCAGCACCGCCCGGGGGCTCCCTACCGGGGAGCTGTTTTTT.

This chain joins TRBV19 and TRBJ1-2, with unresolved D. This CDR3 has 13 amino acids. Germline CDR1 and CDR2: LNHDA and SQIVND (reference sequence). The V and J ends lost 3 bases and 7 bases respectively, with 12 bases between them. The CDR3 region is CASSISGTGGYTF. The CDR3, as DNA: TGTGCCAGTAGTATTTCCGGCACGGGTGGCTACACCTTC.

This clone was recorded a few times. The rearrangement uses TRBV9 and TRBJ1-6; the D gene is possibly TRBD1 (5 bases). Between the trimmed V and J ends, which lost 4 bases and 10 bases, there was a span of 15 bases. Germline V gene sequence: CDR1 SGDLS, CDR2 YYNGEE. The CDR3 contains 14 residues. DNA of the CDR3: TGTGCCAGCAGCCCGGGCGGGGACGGATCACCCCTCCACTTT. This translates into CASSPGGDGSPLHF.

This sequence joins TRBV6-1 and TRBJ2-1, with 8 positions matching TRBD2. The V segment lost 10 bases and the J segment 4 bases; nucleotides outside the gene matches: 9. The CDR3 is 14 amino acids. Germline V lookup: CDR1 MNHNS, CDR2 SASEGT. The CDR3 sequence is CATAGGAYYNEQFF. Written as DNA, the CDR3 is TGTGCCACCGCCGGGGGGGCCTATTACAATGAGCAGTTCTTC.

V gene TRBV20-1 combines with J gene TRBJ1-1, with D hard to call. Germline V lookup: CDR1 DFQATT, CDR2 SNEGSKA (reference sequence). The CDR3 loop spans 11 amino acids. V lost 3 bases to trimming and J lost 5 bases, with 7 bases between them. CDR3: CSASPRTEAFF. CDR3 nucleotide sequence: TGCAGTGCTAGTCCCAGGACTGAAGCTTTCTTT.

CDR3 DNA: TGTGCCAGCAGCTTCAGCGGGGGGGAAGAGACCCAGTACTTC. This sequence encodes CASSFSGGEETQYF. The chain employs TRBV7-6 and TRBJ2-5; 10 nucleotides agree with TRBD2. Germline V gene sequence: CDR1 SGHVS, CDR2 FNYEAQ. The CDR3 consists of 14 residues. With V trimmed by 3 bases and J by 3 bases, 1 base remained unmatched.

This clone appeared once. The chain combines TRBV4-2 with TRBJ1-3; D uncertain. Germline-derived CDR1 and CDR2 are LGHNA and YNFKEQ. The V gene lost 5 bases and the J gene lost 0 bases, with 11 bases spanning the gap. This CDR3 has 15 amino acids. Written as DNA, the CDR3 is TGTGCCAGCAGCTTGACCGGATTCTCTGGAAACACCATATATTTT. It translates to CASSLTGFSGNTIYF.

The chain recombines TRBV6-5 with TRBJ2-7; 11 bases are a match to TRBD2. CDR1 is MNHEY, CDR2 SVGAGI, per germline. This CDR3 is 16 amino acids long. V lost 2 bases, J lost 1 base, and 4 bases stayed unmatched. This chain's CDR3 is CASSYDLAGGSYEQYF. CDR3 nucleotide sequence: TGTGCCAGCAGTTACGACCTAGCGGGGGGTTCCTACGAGCAGTACTTC.

The CDR3 reads CASSFGWGENSGNTIYF. Here the CDR3 DNA reads TGCGCCAGCAGCTTCGGATGGGGCGAAAACTCTGGAAACACCATATATTTT. The J gene is TRBJ1-3, the V gene TRBV5-1, with a possible D match to TRBD1 (5 bases). The CDR3 has 17 amino acids. V was trimmed by 2 bases and J by 0 bases, leaving 15 bases between them. The V gene's germline CDR1 is SGHRS and CDR2 YFSETQ.

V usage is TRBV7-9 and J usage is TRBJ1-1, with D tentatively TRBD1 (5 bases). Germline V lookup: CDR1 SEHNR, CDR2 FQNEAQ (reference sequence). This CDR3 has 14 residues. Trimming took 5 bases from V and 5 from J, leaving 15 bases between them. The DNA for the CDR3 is TGTGCCAGCAGCCCCCTGGTCGGGGGAACTGAAGCTTTCTTT. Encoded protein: CASSPLVGGTEAFF. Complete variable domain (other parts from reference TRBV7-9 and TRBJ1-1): DTGVSQNPRHKITKRGQNVTFRCDPISEHNRLYWYRQTLGQGPEFLTYFQNEAQLEKSRLLSDRFSAERPKGSFSTLEIQRTEQGDSAMYLCASSPLVGGTEAFFGQGTRLTVV.

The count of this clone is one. CDR3: CASSAGTGESPLHF. CDR3 bases: TGTGCCAGCAGTGCCGGGACAGGGGAATCACCCCTCCACTTT. V and J are TRBV6-6 and TRBJ1-6, with 10 bases matching TRBD1. Per germline, CDR1 MNHNY and CDR2 SVGAGI (reference sequence). The CDR3 is 14 amino acids. V shed 5 bases and J 10 bases; nucleotides not matched to a gene: 5.

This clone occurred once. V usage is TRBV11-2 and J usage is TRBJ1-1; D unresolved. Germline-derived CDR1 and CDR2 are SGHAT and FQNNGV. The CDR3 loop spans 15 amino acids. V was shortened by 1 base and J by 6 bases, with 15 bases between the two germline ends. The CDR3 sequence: CASSLARSHSPEAFF. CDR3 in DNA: TGTGCCAGCAGCTTAGCACGTTCCCATTCACCTGAAGCTTTCTTT. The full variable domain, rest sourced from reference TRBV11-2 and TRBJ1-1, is EAGVAQSPRYKIIEKRQSVAFWCNPISGHATLYWYQQILGQGPKLLIQFQNNGVVDDSQLPKDRFSAERLKGVDSTLKIQPAKLEDSAVYLCASSLARSHSPEAFFGQGTRLTVV.

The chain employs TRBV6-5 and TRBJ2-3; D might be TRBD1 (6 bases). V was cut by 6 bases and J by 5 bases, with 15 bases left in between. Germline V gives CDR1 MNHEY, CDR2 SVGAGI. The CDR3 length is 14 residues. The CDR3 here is CASRGQGLGDTQYF. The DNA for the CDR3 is TGTGCCAGCAGGGGGCAGGGGCTTGGAGATACGCAGTATTTT.

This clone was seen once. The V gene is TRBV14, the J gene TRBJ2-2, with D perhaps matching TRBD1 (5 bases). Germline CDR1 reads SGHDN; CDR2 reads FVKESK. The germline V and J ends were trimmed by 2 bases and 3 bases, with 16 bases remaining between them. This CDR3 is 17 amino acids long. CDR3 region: CASSQSRGSLDTGELFF. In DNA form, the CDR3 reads TGTGCCAGCAGCCAAAGTAGGGGTTCATTGGACACCGGGGAGCTGTTTTTT.

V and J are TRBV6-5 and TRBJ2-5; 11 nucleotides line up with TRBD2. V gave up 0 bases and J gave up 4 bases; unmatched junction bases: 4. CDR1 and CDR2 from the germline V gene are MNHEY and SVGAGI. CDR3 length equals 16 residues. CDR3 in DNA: TGTGCCAGCAGTTACTCTGGGACTAGCGGCGTAGAGACCCAGTACTTC. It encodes CASSYSGTSGVETQYF.

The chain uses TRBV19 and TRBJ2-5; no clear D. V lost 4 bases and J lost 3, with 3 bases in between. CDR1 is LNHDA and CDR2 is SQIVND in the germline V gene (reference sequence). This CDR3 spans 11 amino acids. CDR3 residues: CASSTEETQYF. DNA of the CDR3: TGTGCCAGTAGTACCGAAGAGACCCAGTACTTC.

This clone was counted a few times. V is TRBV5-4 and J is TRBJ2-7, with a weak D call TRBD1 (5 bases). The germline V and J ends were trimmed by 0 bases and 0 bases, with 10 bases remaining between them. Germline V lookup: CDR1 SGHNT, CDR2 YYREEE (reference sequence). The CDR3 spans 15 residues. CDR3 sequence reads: CASSLDRWSSYEQYF. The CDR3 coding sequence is TGTGCCAGCAGCTTGGACAGGTGGAGCTCCTACGAGCAGTACTTC. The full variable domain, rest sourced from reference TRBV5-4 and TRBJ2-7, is ETGVTQSPTHLIKTRGQQVTLRCSSQSGHNTVSWYQQALGQGPQFIFQYYREEENGRGNFPPRFSGLQFPNYSSELNVNALELDDSALYLCASSLDRWSSYEQYFGPGTRLTVT.

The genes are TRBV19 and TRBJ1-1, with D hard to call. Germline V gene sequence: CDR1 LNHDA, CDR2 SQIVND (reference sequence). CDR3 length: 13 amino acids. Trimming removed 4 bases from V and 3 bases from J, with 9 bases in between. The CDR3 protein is CASSTRWDTEAFF. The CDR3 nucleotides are TGTGCCAGTAGTACCCGGTGGGACACTGAAGCTTTCTTT.

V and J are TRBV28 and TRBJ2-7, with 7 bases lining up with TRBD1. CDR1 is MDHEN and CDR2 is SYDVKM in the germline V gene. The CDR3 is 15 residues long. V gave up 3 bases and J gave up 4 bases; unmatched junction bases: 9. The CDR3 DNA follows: TGTGCCAGCAGTTTCGACCGAGGGGGCTGGTACGAGCAGTACTTC. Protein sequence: CASSFDRGGWYEQYF.

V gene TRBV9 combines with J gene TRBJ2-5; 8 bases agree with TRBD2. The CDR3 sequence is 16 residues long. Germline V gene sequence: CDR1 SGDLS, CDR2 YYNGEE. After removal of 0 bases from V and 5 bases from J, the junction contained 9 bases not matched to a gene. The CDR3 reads CASSVVGGGPRETQYF. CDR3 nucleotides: TGTGCCAGCAGCGTAGTTGGCGGGGGGCCTCGGGAGACCCAGTACTTC.

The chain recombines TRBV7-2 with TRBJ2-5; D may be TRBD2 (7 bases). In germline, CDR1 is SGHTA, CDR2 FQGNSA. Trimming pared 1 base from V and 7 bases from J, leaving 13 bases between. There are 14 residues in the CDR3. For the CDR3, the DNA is TGTGCCAGCAGCTTAGGGGGGGGGCGAGGGACCCAGTACTTC. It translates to CASSLGGGRGTQYF.

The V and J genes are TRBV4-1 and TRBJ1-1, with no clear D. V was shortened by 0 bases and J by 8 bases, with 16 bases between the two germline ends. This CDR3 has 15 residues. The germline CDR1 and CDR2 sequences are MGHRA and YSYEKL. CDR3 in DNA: TGCGCCAGCAGCCAAGAGTTATTCAAGGGCGGGGAAGCTTTCTTT. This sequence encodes CASSQELFKGGEAFF.

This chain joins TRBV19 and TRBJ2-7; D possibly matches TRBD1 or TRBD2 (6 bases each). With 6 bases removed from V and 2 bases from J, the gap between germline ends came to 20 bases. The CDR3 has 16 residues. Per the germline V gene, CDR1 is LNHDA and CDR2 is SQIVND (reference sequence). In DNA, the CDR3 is TGTGCCAGTAGCCCCGGGGGCAGATACCTCACCTACGAGCAGTACTTC. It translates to CASSPGGRYLTYEQYF.

The CDR3 region has the DNA TGTGCCAGTAAAACGGGACGGCACTCAGCTAACTATGGCTACACCTTC. Protein sequence: CASKTGRHSANYGYTF. V and J are TRBV19 and TRBJ1-2; tentatively, D is TRBD1 (5 bases). This CDR3 has 16 residues. V was shortened by 7 bases and J by 0 bases, with 18 bases between the two germline ends. Germline values: CDR1 LNHDA, CDR2 SQIVND (reference sequence).

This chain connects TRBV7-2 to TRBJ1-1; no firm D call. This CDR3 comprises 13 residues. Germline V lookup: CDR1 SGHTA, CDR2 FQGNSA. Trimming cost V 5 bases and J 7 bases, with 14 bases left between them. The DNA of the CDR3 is TGTGCCAGCAGCCAAATTGTGGGCAGTGAAGCTTTCTTT. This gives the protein CASSQIVGSEAFF.

CDR3 protein: CASSQVGQIYEQYF. The CDR3 DNA follows: TGCGCCAGCAGCCAAGTGGGGCAGATCTACGAGCAGTACTTC. V is TRBV4-3 and J is TRBJ2-7; perhaps TRBD1 as D (5 bases). V lost 1 base and J lost 3, with 10 bases in between. Germline-derived CDR1 and CDR2 are LGHNA and YSLEER. The CDR3 totals 14 residues.

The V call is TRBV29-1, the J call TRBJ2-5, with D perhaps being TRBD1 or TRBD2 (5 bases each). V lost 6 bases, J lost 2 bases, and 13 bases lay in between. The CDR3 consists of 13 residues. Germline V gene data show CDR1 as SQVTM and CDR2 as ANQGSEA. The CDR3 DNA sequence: TGCAGCGTCCGCGAGGGACCTCAAGAGACCCAGTACTTC. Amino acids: CSVREGPQETQYF.